This TCR beta chain was recovered during a study of identical twins. General study points: Rather than following the same donors, the conclusions depended on cross-sectional statistical analysis. Models underpredicted monozygotic twin sharing of out-of-frame TCR alpha.

The CDR3 length is 15 residues. From germline, CDR1 is KGHSH and CDR2 LQKENI. Trimming shortened V by 0 bases and J by 3 bases, and 11 bases separated the two germline ends. This clonotype was found a few times. The antigen is not known. TCRdb recomputed calls from the 5' RACE reads with MiXCR, one row per CDR3 protein. The sample contains 750,000 to 950,000 distinct CDR3 sequences, roughly 12% of which appear only once. These same records also appear under a second study, on yellow fever vaccine responses in identical twins.

Sequencing used PBMCs. The TCR was taken from a woman in her late teens or twenties in good health. The chain recombines TRBV18 with TRBJ2-5, with a weak D call TRBD1 (5 bases). CDR3 in DNA: TGTGCCAGCTCACCACCGGTCGTCAGGGAAGAGACCCAGTACTTC. Translation gives CASSPPVVREETQYF.